This TCR beta chain was documented in a study of Ad26.COV2.S vaccination and SARS-CoV-2 variants. Study-level findings and limits: Vaccinees showed greater spike-specific TCR breadth than placebo recipients.

The repertoire was sequenced with immunoSEQ multiplex PCR; TCRdb's copy has only in-frame clones and lacks some. The table shows fewer than 400,000 clones, with approximately 86% occurring only once. Regarding treatment: some 20 received Ad26.COV2.S at low or high dose, single or two shots; about five received placebo; per-sample allocation not given. Sample collection was performed on day 63 after the first vaccine or placebo injection. An adult aged 18-55 years in Boston served as the donor. Turning to this clone: The antigen is undetermined.

CDR3 length: 14 residues. Germline V gene lookup returns CDR1 ENHRY and CDR2 SYGVKD. Trimming removed 4 bases at V and 4 bases at J, with 11 bases between. The TCR sequence derives from a person aged 18-60 years who received the Ad26.COV2.S COVID-19 vaccine or a placebo. The chain employs TRBV10-3 and TRBJ1-5; TRBD1 might be the D (6 bases). The sequencing here drew on peripheral blood, taken in a trial of Ad26.COV2.S vaccine versus placebo. The CDR3 DNA is TGTGCCATCAGTGGAGGGGGGGAAAATCAGCCCCAGCATTTT. Translating gives CAISGGGENQPQHF.